This paragraph reports one T cell receptor beta chain. What it recognizes is unknown. This sample stems from a study of shared clonotypes between healthy human individuals. Study-level points and caveats: Donor scarcity curtailed the genetic and exposure-history diversity represented herein. Clonotypes that were shared across a few donors made up around 5% of naive CD4 clonotypes.

Repertoires were generated with immunoSEQ multiplex PCR, while TCRdb's copy carries only in-frame clones and drops some. The profile shows 2 million to 2.5 million clones, roughly 92% of them singletons. V gave up 9 bases and J gave up 6 bases, with 12 bases separating them. This CDR3 has 11 residues. From germline, CDR1 is MDHEN and CDR2 SYDVKM. Only Caucasian adults living in Nashville, Tennessee made up the donor group. The TCR sequence derives from a man aged 18 to 35 in good health. Some clones in this sample may be carry-over from other donors' samples. The sample taken for sequencing was naive CD4+ T cells from PBMCs. The sample's subset: CD45RA+ positively selected. The genes are TRBV28 and TRBJ2-7; D gene uncertain. CDR3: CASKRDREQYF. Here the CDR3 DNA reads TGTGCCAGTAAAAGGGATCGCGAGCAGTACTTC.